A single sample is the source of the 4 T cell receptor beta chains below, sequenced in a study of T cell repertoires in ileal Crohn's disease. The time point is: inflamed ileum from the surgical specimen. Produced via immunoSEQ multiplex PCR; TCRdb's table is partial and in-frame only. The data hold roughly 15,000 clones, with 76% observed a single time. The material sequenced was ileal tissue. All receptors derive from an adult with Crohn's disease.

The gene calls are TRBV5-1 and TRBJ2-1; 14 bases match TRBD2. The germline gives CDR1 SGHRS, CDR2 YFSETQ. The CDR3 runs 15 residues. V lost 4 bases to trimming and J lost 9 bases; unmatched junction nucleotides: 6. The CDR3 DNA sequence: TGCGCCAGCAGCGATGCCGGGACTAGCGGGAGTGAGCAGTTCTTC. It yields the protein CASSDAGTSGSEQFF.

The V call is TRBV5-1, the J call TRBJ2-2; tentative D call: TRBD2 (6 bases). The CDR3 spans 15 residues. Trimming pared 3 bases from V and 7 bases from J, leaving 16 bases between. Germline CDR1 is SGHRS and CDR2 is YFSETQ. The CDR3 spells CASSYSGTSDGELFF. The CDR3 nucleotides are TGCGCCAGCAGCTACTCCGGGACTTCGGACGGGGAGCTGTTTTTT.

This chain links TRBV10-3 with TRBJ2-7; D unresolved. The CDR3 spans 11 residues. The V gene's germline CDR1 is ENHRY and CDR2 SYGVKD. V lost 8 bases and J lost 4, with 9 bases in between. The CDR3 spells CAIGELYEQYF. The CDR3 nucleotides read TGTGCCATCGGCGAGCTATACGAGCAGTACTTC.

This rearrangement joins TRBV4-1 to TRBJ1-3, with D hard to call. V was clipped by 2 bases and J by 0 bases, with 8 bases between them. The CDR3 runs 15 residues. Germline values: CDR1 MGHRA, CDR2 YSYEKL. CDR3 amino acids: CASSQQSFSGNTIYF. DNA for the CDR3: TGCGCCAGCAGCCAACAGAGCTTCTCTGGAAACACCATATATTTT.